The 22 T cell receptor beta chains below come from one sample, sequenced in a study of blood T cell repertoires in COVID-19. Profiled with immunoSEQ multiplex PCR; TCRdb holds only in-frame clones, not every one. Altogether 65,000 to 85,000 clones are present, around nine tenths being singletons, with the ten largest covering roughly 19%. The material sequenced was peripheral blood. The origin of the receptors is a human donor in a cohort sampled during active COVID-19.

This sequence joins TRBV2 and TRBJ1-4; D remains ambiguous. Germline lookup yields CDR1 SNHLY and CDR2 FYNNEI. Between the trimmed V and J ends, which lost 7 bases and 8 bases, there was a span of 11 bases. The CDR3 covers 12 residues. In DNA, the CDR3 is TGTGCCAGCAACCTAAACGGGGAAAAACTGTTTTTT. This gives the protein CASNLNGEKLFF.

The genes are TRBV5-8 and TRBJ2-7, with D tentatively TRBD1 (6 bases). The ends were cut back, 6 bases at V and 3 bases at J, with 16 bases in the middle. Per germline, CDR1 SGHTS and CDR2 YDEGEE. This CDR3 has 14 amino acids. CDR3 in amino acids: CASTGLSGDYEQYF. The CDR3 bases are TGTGCCAGCACCGGGCTGTCAGGGGACTACGAGCAGTACTTC.

The chain has TRBV7-2 and TRBJ2-2; D is unclear. Germline V CDR1 and CDR2: SGHTA, FQGNSA. The ends were cut back, 5 bases at V and 3 bases at J, with 16 bases in the middle. The length of the CDR3 is 16 residues. This chain's CDR3 is CASSRHEPIYTGELFF. The CDR3 nucleotides read TGTGCCAGCAGCCGCCATGAACCTATCTACACCGGGGAGCTGTTTTTT.

This clone was observed at least ten times. The chain carries TRBV11-3 and TRBJ2-1; possibly TRBD2 for D (6 bases). The length of the CDR3 is 16 residues. Germline assignment: CDR1 SGHNT and CDR2 YENEEA. Trimming removed 5 bases at V and 7 bases at J, with 21 bases between. The CDR3 DNA reads as TGTGCCAGCAGCCTCAGTGGGGGAGGTATTGGAAATGAGCAGTTCTTC. It specifies CASSLSGGGIGNEQFF.

The rearrangement uses TRBV7-8 and TRBJ1-1; D is unclear. CDR3 size: 13 residues. Germline lookup yields CDR1 SGHVS and CDR2 FQNEAQ. V was clipped by 5 bases and J by 0 bases, with 7 bases between them. The CDR3 nucleotides are TGTGCCAGCAGCCGTCAAATGAACACTGAAGCTTTCTTT. Its translation is CASSRQMNTEAFF. Looking up the rest from reference TRBV7-8 and TRBJ1-1 gives the full variable domain: GAGVSQSPRYKVAKRGQDVALRCDPISGHVSLFWYQQALGQGPEFLTYFQNEAQLDKSGLPSDRFFAERPEGSVSTLKIQRTQQEDSAVYLCASSRQMNTEAFFGQGTRLTVV.

The chain recombines TRBV12-3 or TRBV12-4 with TRBJ1-5, with D maybe TRBD1 (5 bases). CDR3 length equals 12 residues. V was clipped by 5 bases and J by 6 bases, with 8 bases between them. The CDR3 region has the DNA TGTGCCAGCAGTCAGGGAGGTCAGCCCCAGCATTTT. This encodes CASSQGGQPQHF.

This rearrangement joins TRBV2 to TRBJ1-1; possible D gene TRBD1, 5 bases. Trimming cost V 3 bases and J 1 base, with 6 bases left between them. CDR1 and CDR2 (germline): SNHLY, FYNNEI. The length of the CDR3 is 13 residues. The DNA of the CDR3 is TGTGCCAGCAGTGATGGGGCGAACACTGAAGCTTTCTTT. This gives the protein CASSDGANTEAFF. The variable domain in full, completed from reference TRBV2 and TRBJ1-1, reads EPEVTQTPSHQVTQMGQEVILRCVPISNHLYFYWYRQILGQKVEFLVSFYNNEISEKSEIFDDQFSVERPDGSNFTLKIRSTKLEDSAMYFCASSDGANTEAFFGQGTRLTVV.

This sequence joins TRBV12-3 or TRBV12-4 and TRBJ1-2, with TRBD1 as a possible D gene (5 bases). V lost 3 bases to trimming and J lost 5 bases, with 7 bases between them. The CDR3 length is 12 residues. The CDR3 protein is CASSFKGYGYTF. The CDR3 DNA is TGTGCCAGCAGTTTCAAGGGGTATGGCTACACCTTC.

The CDR3 protein is CASSAVSGNYGYTF. CDR3 DNA: TGTGCCAGCAGTGCGGTCTCGGGTAACTATGGCTACACCTTC. The chain employs TRBV2 and TRBJ1-2; no clear D gene. Germline-derived CDR1 and CDR2 are SNHLY and FYNNEI. The CDR3 totals 14 residues. Trimming removed 4 bases at V and 1 base at J, with 10 bases between.

The chain employs TRBV6-5 and TRBJ1-1; 7 bases match TRBD1. The CDR3 is made up of 14 amino acids. Per germline, CDR1 MNHEY and CDR2 SVGAGI. With V trimmed by 6 bases and J by 5 bases, 9 bases remained unmatched. CDR3 in amino acids: CASRTQGRRTEAFF. CDR3 in DNA: TGTGCCAGCAGGACACAGGGGCGGAGGACTGAAGCTTTCTTT.

The rearrangement uses TRBV5-1 and TRBJ2-7; 7 nucleotides match TRBD2. Germline CDR1 SGHRS, CDR2 YFSETQ. The CDR3 is 15 residues long. V dropped 2 bases and J dropped 1; count of bases not matched to a gene: 6. CDR3 region: CASSFLGSGSYEQYF. DNA for the CDR3: TGCGCCAGCAGCTTCTTGGGTAGCGGGTCCTACGAGCAGTACTTC. Together with reference TRBV5-1 and TRBJ2-7, the CDR3 gives the full variable domain: KAGVTQTPRYLIKTRGQQVTLSCSPISGHRSVSWYQQTPGQGLQFLFEYFSETQRNKGNFPGRFSGRQFSNSRSEMNVSTLELGDSALYLCASSFLGSGSYEQYFGPGTRLTVT.

The chain has TRBV3-1 (or the pseudogene TRBV3-2) and TRBJ1-1; D ambiguous. Germline lookup yields CDR1 LGHDT and CDR2 YNNKEL (reference sequence). V lost 5 bases and J 0 bases, leaving 13 bases between the germline ends. The CDR3 spans 15 residues. The CDR3 DNA reads TGTGCCAGCAGCGTACACAGCCGAATGAACACTGAAGCTTTCTTT. Protein sequence: CASSVHSRMNTEAFF.

V and J are TRBV7-9 and TRBJ1-3, with 8 positions matching TRBD1. The CDR3 totals 17 residues. In germline, CDR1 is SEHNR, CDR2 FQNEAQ (reference sequence). The V segment lost 4 bases and the J segment 0 bases; nucleotides outside the gene matches: 8. CDR3 DNA sequence: TGTGCCAGCAGCTGGACAGGGCTTACGGGCTCTGGAAACACCATATATTTT. Translating gives CASSWTGLTGSGNTIYF.

A single count supports this clone. The V call is TRBV27, the J call TRBJ2-7; 10 positions agree with TRBD2. V lost 1 base and J lost 7; bases outside the gene matches: 7. This CDR3 has 15 residues. The germline CDR1 and CDR2 sequences are MNHEY and SMNVEV (reference sequence). The CDR3 DNA sequence: TGTGCCAGCAGTTTATTAGTAGCGGGAGGAATTGAGCAGTACTTC. It specifies CASSLLVAGGIEQYF.

The J gene is TRBJ2-1, the V gene TRBV29-1, with 14 bases identical to TRBD2. The germline CDR1 and CDR2 sequences are SQVTM and ANQGSEA. This CDR3 contains 17 residues. The trim removed 1 base at V and 0 bases at J, leaving 2 bases unmatched. The CDR3 reads CSVEGLAGGPSYNEQFF. The CDR3 coding sequence is TGCAGCGTTGAAGGACTAGCGGGAGGGCCCTCCTACAATGAGCAGTTCTTC.

J is TRBJ2-7 and V is TRBV7-6; 8 bases line up with TRBD1. The germline V gene encodes CDR1 SGHVS and CDR2 FNYEAQ. Trimming cost V 2 bases and J 5 bases; bases outside gene matches: 11. This CDR3 contains 16 residues. In DNA, the CDR3 is TGTGCCAGCAGCTTACAGATCGGACAGGGTATCCACGAGCAGTACTTC. Translated: CASSLQIGQGIHEQYF.

The CDR3 coding sequence is TGTGCTAGTGCCCTGACAGGGGCGAACAATCAGCCCCAGCATTTT. As protein: CASALTGANNQPQHF. The rearrangement joins TRBV12-5 to TRBJ1-5; 8 positions agree with TRBD1. Trimming cost V 7 bases and J 3 bases; bases outside gene matches: 8. The CDR3 length is 15 residues. The germline V gene has CDR1 LGHNT and CDR2 FRNRAP.

This chain uses TRBV12-3 or TRBV12-4 with TRBJ2-5; possible D gene TRBD1, 6 bases. The CDR3 consists of 12 residues. V lost 5 bases and J lost 5, with 9 bases in between. The CDR3 sequence is CASSIQGETQYF. The CDR3 nucleotides are TGTGCCAGCAGTATTCAGGGGGAGACCCAGTACTTC.

This chain uses TRBV12-3 or TRBV12-4 with TRBJ1-2, with D hard to call. The CDR3 extends over 13 amino acids. Trimming took 2 bases from V and 8 from J, leaving 12 bases between them. The CDR3, as DNA: TGTGCCAGCAGTTTAAAGGGAGGAGACGGCTACACCTTC. This translates into CASSLKGGDGYTF.

The rearrangement links TRBV9 to TRBJ2-3, with a tentative D call TRBD2 (5 bases). The length of the CDR3 is 15 residues. V shed 3 bases and J shed 0 bases, with 11 bases lying between them. CDR1 and CDR2 from the germline V gene are SGDLS and YYNGEE. CDR3 coding DNA: TGTGCCAGCAGCGCTCTACCGGGGAGCACAGATACGCAGTATTTT. Its translation is CASSALPGSTDTQYF.

Regarding this clone: This specimen includes other DNA sequences encoding the same CDR3. The chain couples TRBV7-2 to TRBJ2-7; 7 bases agree with TRBD2. Germline V CDR1 and CDR2: SGHTA, FQGNSA. The CDR3 has 17 residues. The V segment lost 2 bases and the J segment 0 bases; nucleotides outside the gene matches: 10. Here the CDR3 DNA reads TGTGCCAGCAGCTTACGGGGTGGTGGGGAGGGCTCCTACGAGCAGTACTTC. As protein: CASSLRGGGEGSYEQYF. The full variable domain, with the rest looked up from reference TRBV7-2 and TRBJ2-7, is GAGVSQSPSNKVTEKGKDVELRCDPISGHTALYWYRQSLGQGLEFLIYFQGNSAPDKSGLPSDRFSAERTGGSVSTLTIQRTQQEDSAVYLCASSLRGGGEGSYEQYFGPGTRLTVT.

This CDR3 is CATSRELGLVNTGELFF. The CDR3 DNA reads TGTGCCACCAGCAGAGAGCTGGGACTAGTAAACACCGGGGAGCTGTTTTTT. The rearrangement uses TRBV15 and TRBJ2-2; 8 positions agree with TRBD2. V gave up 0 bases and J gave up 2 bases; unmatched junction bases: 5. This CDR3 contains 17 residues. CDR1 is LNHNV, CDR2 YYDKDF, per germline (reference sequence).